The 13 T cell receptor beta chains in this list originate from one sample, sequenced in a study of T cells in Graves' hyperthyroidism and ophthalmopathy. RNA transcripts yielded amplified TCR beta CDR3 regions. The TCR CDR3 was amplified in a first-round RT-PCR using the HTBI primer set. TCRdb re-called the multiplex PCR reads through MiXCR, storing one row per CDR3 protein. The sample contains under 450,000 distinct CDR3 sequences, 17% of which appear only once. The sequenced material came from blood. The source of these receptors is a woman aged 30 to 39 with Graves' hyperthyroidism that later progressed to Graves' ophthalmopathy.

Concerning this clonotype: Just one base apart from a much larger clone, this may be a read error. The chain combines TRBV7-9 with TRBJ2-3, with D possibly matching TRBD1 (5 bases). Germline V CDR1 and CDR2: SEHNR, FQNEAQ (reference sequence). The CDR3 totals 13 residues. Trimming cost V 5 bases and J 6 bases, with 12 bases left between them. CDR3 amino acids: CASSQQTADTQYF. In DNA, the CDR3 is TGTGCCAGCAGCCAGCAGACAGCGGATACGCAGTATTTT.

The chain is built from TRBV6-1 and TRBJ2-7, with 10 bases aligning to TRBD1. The CDR3 runs to 16 residues. The V gene's germline CDR1 is MNHNS and CDR2 SASEGT. J gave up 4 bases and V 2 bases, and 8 bases lay outside the gene matches. The CDR3 region has the DNA TGTGCCAGCAGTGAAACCCGGACAGGGGGGATATACGAGCAGTACTTC. Its translation is CASSETRTGGIYEQYF.

The CDR3 DNA reads TGTGCCAGCAGTAATAGCGGACAGGGCGGCTACACCTTC. Translating gives CASSNSGQGGYTF. V is TRBV2 and J is TRBJ1-2, with 8 bases that match TRBD1. The ends lost 5 bases at V and 8 bases at J; junction bases unmatched: 7. Per the germline V gene, CDR1 is SNHLY and CDR2 is FYNNEI. CDR3 size: 13 residues.

At least ten counts were recorded for this clonotype. This chain uses TRBV3-1 with TRBJ2-5; 10 nucleotides align to TRBD2. The germline V gene has CDR1 LGHDT and CDR2 YNNKEL (reference sequence). The CDR3 covers 18 residues. V was pared by 4 bases and J by 9 bases, with 20 bases of the junction left unmatched. CDR3 sequence (DNA): TGTGCCAGCAGCCCCCGCACTAAGCGGGGGGGCTTATCGAGACCCCAGTACTTC. Its translation is CASSPRTKRGGLSRPQYF.

This clonotype was detected ten times or more. J is TRBJ2-5 and V is TRBV28; D may be TRBD1 or TRBD2 (5 bases each). Trimming took 5 bases from V and 5 from J, leaving 15 bases between them. The CDR3 loop spans 14 amino acids. Per germline, CDR1 MDHEN and CDR2 SYDVKM. The CDR3 loop reads CASSTRDLRETQYF. CDR3 nucleotide sequence: TGTGCCAGCAGTACCCGGGACCTTAGGGAGACCCAGTACTTC.

Many counts were recorded for this clonotype. The rearrangement uses TRBV6-1 and TRBJ2-5; 11 positions agree with TRBD2. V shed 6 bases, J shed 5 bases, and the junction held 8 bases outside the gene matches. The germline V gene has CDR1 MNHNS and CDR2 SASEGT. This CDR3 comprises 15 residues. CDR3 in amino acids: CASRHYSGGGETQYF. CDR3 sequence (DNA): TGTGCCAGCAGACACTATAGCGGGGGGGGGGAGACCCAGTACTTC.

This clonotype was observed many times. This rearrangement joins TRBV20-1 to TRBJ1-1; D call uncertain. The CDR3 has 12 amino acids. Trimming left V 2 bases short and J 2 bases short, with 6 bases between. Germline-derived CDR1 and CDR2 are DFQATT and SNEGSKA (reference sequence). CDR3 nucleotide sequence: TGCAGTGCTAGACCTGGTAACACTGAAGCTTTCTTT. This encodes CSARPGNTEAFF.

This clonotype was detected only a few times. The J gene is TRBJ1-2, the V gene TRBV5-1; TRBD1 matches at 9 bases. The CDR3 extends over 14 amino acids. V lost 4 bases and J lost 3; bases outside the gene matches: 4. Germline V gene sequence: CDR1 SGHRS, CDR2 YFSETQ. CDR3 bases: TGCGCCAGCAGCCGGACAGGGGAAGACTATGGCTACACCTTC. Amino acid sequence: CASSRTGEDYGYTF.

This clonotype showed up many times. This chain links TRBV19 with TRBJ2-2; a possible D gene is TRBD1 (6 bases). This CDR3 has 23 amino acids. The germline V gene encodes CDR1 LNHDA and CDR2 SQIVND (reference sequence). With 2 bases removed from V and 1 base from J, the gap between germline ends came to 32 bases. The CDR3 is CASSISGTRLVPARTKNTGELFF. The DNA of the CDR3 is TGTGCCAGTAGTATATCCGGGACAAGGCTTGTACCCGCTCGAACAAAGAACACCGGGGAGCTGTTTTTT. The full variable domain, completed using reference TRBV19 and TRBJ2-2, is DGGITQSPKYLFRKEGQNVTLSCEQNLNHDAMYWYRQDPGQGLRLIYYSQIVNDFQKGDIAEGYSVSREKKESFPLTVTSAQKNPTAFYLCASSISGTRLVPARTKNTGELFFGEGSRLTVL.

This clonotype was seen at least ten times. This chain joins TRBV3-1 and TRBJ2-3; D gene uncertain. V was clipped by 0 bases and J by 3 bases, with 19 bases between them. This CDR3 region has 18 residues. The germline gives CDR1 LGHDT, CDR2 YNNKEL (reference sequence). CDR3 DNA: TGTGCCAGCAGCCAAGACGAAACGGCGGTAGGAGAGACAGATACGCAGTATTTT. Its protein is CASSQDETAVGETDTQYF.

This clonotype was recorded at least ten times. This rearrangement joins TRBV28 to TRBJ1-1, with 7 positions matching TRBD1. Germline CDR1 reads MDHEN; CDR2 reads SYDVKM. The CDR3 loop spans 11 amino acids. V shed 5 bases, J shed 11 bases, and the junction held 5 bases outside the gene matches. CDR3 nucleotide sequence: TGTGCCAGCAGTGACAGGGTACGGGCTTTCTTT. It translates to CASSDRVRAFF.

This clonotype has ten or more counts. The chain combines TRBV12-3 or TRBV12-4 with TRBJ2-2; 7 positions agree with TRBD1. After removal of 6 bases from V and 0 bases from J, the junction contained 7 bases not matched to a gene. This CDR3 spans 16 amino acids. Here the CDR3 DNA reads TGTGCCAGCAGCCGCCTGACAGGGTCGAACACCGGGGAGCTGTTTTTT. Protein: CASSRLTGSNTGELFF.

This clonotype occurred many times. In DNA, the CDR3 is TGTGCCTGGAGTGTGGGACAACGCACAGATACGCAGTATTTT. Residues: CAWSVGQRTDTQYF. The chain joins TRBV30 to TRBJ2-3; tentatively, D is TRBD1 (6 bases). Trimming removed 0 bases at V and 1 base at J, with 8 bases between. This CDR3 comprises 14 residues. CDR1 is GTSNPN and CDR2 is SVGIG in the germline V gene (reference sequence).